These 26 T cell receptor beta chains came from one sample sequenced in a study of CD8 T cells in ankylosing spondylitis. Using its own MiXCR run on the 5' RACE reads, TCRdb lists one record per CDR3 protein. The table has 300,000 to 400,000 distinct CDR3 sequences, around a tenth seen once. Sequencing used blood, either unsorted or a sorted T cell fraction (not recorded which). These receptors were taken from a female donor with ankylosing spondylitis or in good health (not recorded which).

This clonotype was recorded at least ten times. The V and J genes are TRBV5-1 and TRBJ2-1; 9 nucleotides agree with TRBD1. CDR1 SGHRS and CDR2 YFSETQ come from the germline V gene. The junction had 1 base not matched to a gene; V was cut back by 2 bases and J by 7 bases. The CDR3 extends over 13 amino acids. The CDR3 region is CASSLGQGNEQFF. CDR3 DNA sequence: TGCGCCAGCAGCTTAGGACAGGGGAATGAGCAGTTCTTC.

This chain links TRBV20-1 with TRBJ2-2; 11 nucleotides agree with TRBD2. Germline assignment: CDR1 DFQATT and CDR2 SNEGSKA (reference sequence). Germline trimming cut 3 bases from V and 4 bases from J; bases unmatched to any gene: 13. The CDR3 consists of 18 residues. The DNA for the CDR3 is TGCAGTGCTAGCCGACTAGCGGGAAACCCTCGGGGCACCGGGGAGCTGTTTTTT. Protein sequence: CSASRLAGNPRGTGELFF.

This clonotype has at least ten counts. J is TRBJ1-2 and V is TRBV24-1; D ambiguous. Germline V gene lookup returns CDR1 KGHDR and CDR2 SFDVKD. The CDR3 is 12 residues long. V gave up 9 bases and J gave up 4 bases, with 11 bases separating them. CDR3 sequence reads: CATQSTSYGYTF. CDR3 DNA: TGTGCCACCCAATCTACCAGCTATGGCTACACCTTC.

There are many counts of this clonotype. CDR3 sequence reads: CASKRDRVINSPLHF. CDR3 nucleotides: TGTGCCAGCAAACGGGACAGGGTGATTAATTCACCCCTCCACTTT. This rearrangement joins TRBV7-2 to TRBJ1-6; 9 bases map to TRBD1. The germline V gene has CDR1 SGHTA and CDR2 FQGNSA. The CDR3 runs 15 residues. J lost 6 bases, V lost 7 bases, and 7 bases had no gene match.

This clonotype was detected a few times. The chain recombines TRBV25-1 with TRBJ1-1; TRBD1 is a possible D gene (6 bases). There are 13 residues in the CDR3. In germline, CDR1 is MGHDK, CDR2 SYGVNS. With 3 bases removed from V and 10 bases from J, the gap between germline ends came to 15 bases. CDR3 bases: TGTGCCAGCAGTGAGTGGCAGGGGAAAGTAGCTTTCTTT. As protein: CASSEWQGKVAFF.

This clonotype was counted many times. The V call is TRBV7-9, the J call TRBJ2-5; no firm D call. Trimming left V 4 bases short and J 4 bases short, with 7 bases between. Germline V gene lookup returns CDR1 SEHNR and CDR2 FQNEAQ (reference sequence). This CDR3 has 12 residues. DNA of the CDR3: TGTGCCAGCAGCTCACCTTCAGAGACCCAGTACTTC. Encoded protein: CASSSPSETQYF.

This clonotype was recorded many times. The chain employs TRBV2 and TRBJ2-2, with a weak D call TRBD1 (6 bases). V lost 4 bases and J lost 4, with 13 bases in between. There are 15 residues in the CDR3. CDR1 SNHLY and CDR2 FYNNEI come from the germline V gene. In DNA, the CDR3 is TGTGCCAGCAGTGGGACGGACAGTACCACCGGGGAGCTGTTTTTT. It specifies CASSGTDSTTGELFF.

This clonotype was detected many times. The genes are TRBV10-3 and TRBJ2-7; weak D call: TRBD1 (6 bases). Germline loops: CDR1 ENHRY, CDR2 SYGVKD. The length of the CDR3 is 12 residues. V was trimmed by 6 bases and J by 6 bases, leaving 12 bases between them. CDR3 nucleotide sequence: TGTGCCATCAGCCTGTCAGGGGTCGAGCAGTACTTC. This gives the protein CAISLSGVEQYF.

To note about this clonotype: This may come from a read error, since a much larger clone is one base off. This chain links TRBV10-3 with TRBJ1-1; possibly TRBD1 for D (5 bases). The CDR3 covers 12 residues. The V gene's germline CDR1 is ENHRY and CDR2 SYGVKD. DNA for the CDR3: TGTCCCATCAGTGAAGGGGCGGCTGAAGCTTTCTTT. Protein product: CPISEGAAEAFF.

There are many counts of this clonotype. The chain carries TRBV12-3 or TRBV12-4 and TRBJ2-1; no definite D call. The length of the CDR3 is 15 residues. V lost 2 bases and J 5 bases, leaving 13 bases between the germline ends. CDR3 protein: CASSLTPLRNNEQFF. DNA of the CDR3: TGTGCCAGCAGTTTAACCCCCCTGAGGAACAATGAGCAGTTCTTC.

This clonotype was found a few times. The chain recombines TRBV6-6 with TRBJ1-6, with D unresolved. Looked up from germline, CDR1 is MNHNY and CDR2 is SVGAGI (reference sequence). V lost 7 bases and J 14 bases, leaving 18 bases between the germline ends. This CDR3 is built from 13 residues. CDR3 sequence: CASTQKKQFSLHF. The CDR3 DNA reads as TGTGCCAGCACCCAAAAGAAACAGTTTTCCCTCCACTTT.

This clonotype was counted only a few times. This chain uses TRBV20-1 with TRBJ2-1; D gene uncertain. This CDR3 comprises 14 residues. CDR1 and CDR2 (germline): DFQATT, SNEGSKA (reference sequence). With 5 bases removed from V and 0 bases from J, the gap between germline ends came to 11 bases. CDR3 sequence reads: CSAFLASSYNEQFF. CDR3 DNA sequence: TGCAGTGCTTTCTTGGCGAGCTCCTACAATGAGCAGTTCTTC.

This chain uses TRBV5-1 with TRBJ2-2; a possible D gene is TRBD1 (5 bases). This CDR3 comprises 15 residues. Germline V CDR1 and CDR2: SGHRS, YFSETQ. Trimming took 0 bases from V and 4 from J, leaving 10 bases between them. The CDR3 loop is CASSLAQGSTGELFF. DNA of the CDR3: TGCGCCAGCAGCTTGGCCCAGGGTAGCACCGGGGAGCTGTTTTTT. The entire variable domain, with the rest obtained from reference TRBV5-1 and TRBJ2-2, is as follows: KAGVTQTPRYLIKTRGQQVTLSCSPISGHRSVSWYQQTPGQGLQFLFEYFSETQRNKGNFPGRFSGRQFSNSRSEMNVSTLELGDSALYLCASSLAQGSTGELFFGEGSRLTVL.

This rearrangement joins TRBV5-1 to TRBJ2-3; 8 positions match TRBD1. CDR3 length equals 15 residues. The germline V gene has CDR1 SGHRS and CDR2 YFSETQ. V shed 0 bases and J 5 bases; nucleotides not matched to a gene: 5. The CDR3 DNA sequence: TGCGCCAGCAGCTTGGTCGGCAGGGGGCAAGATACGCAGTATTTT. Encoded protein: CASSLVGRGQDTQYF.

This clonotype was picked up many times. This chain joins TRBV5-6 and TRBJ1-2; D not resolved. Germline CDR1 and CDR2: SGHDT and YYEEEE. V was trimmed by 0 bases and J by 1 base, leaving 4 bases between them. The length of the CDR3 is 13 residues. The DNA of the CDR3 is TGTGCCAGCAGCTTGGCGAGTAACTATGGCTACACCTTC. It encodes CASSLASNYGYTF.

The chain is built from TRBV2 and TRBJ1-1, with a tentative D call TRBD1 (6 bases). This CDR3 contains 12 residues. Germline V gene data show CDR1 as SNHLY and CDR2 as FYNNEI. Trimming removed 6 bases at V and 6 bases at J, with 11 bases between. DNA of the CDR3: TGTGCCAGCAGATATTCAGGGGCTGAAGCTTTCTTT. It codes for CASRYSGAEAFF.

There are a few counts of this clonotype. V and J are TRBV28 and TRBJ1-1; 8 bases map to TRBD1. The CDR3 runs 14 residues. Trimming at V came to 3 bases and at J to 10 bases, leaving 10 bases not matched to a gene. Germline V CDR1 and CDR2: MDHEN, SYDVKM. CDR3 region: CASSLGTGTGGAFF. In DNA, the CDR3 is TGTGCCAGCAGTTTGGGAACCGGGACAGGAGGAGCTTTCTTT.

The V call is TRBV7-2, the J call TRBJ2-2; no definite D call. CDR3 size: 15 residues. V was trimmed by 4 bases and J by 4 bases, leaving 13 bases between them. Germline CDR1 reads SGHTA; CDR2 reads FQGNSA. CDR3 DNA sequence: TGTGCCAGCAGCTCCACCATCGGGCGCACCGGGGAGCTGTTTTTT. Its translation is CASSSTIGRTGELFF.

Only a few counts were recorded for this clonotype. V gene TRBV20-1 combines with J gene TRBJ2-2, with D possibly matching TRBD1 (5 bases). The CDR3 runs 18 residues. V was clipped by 2 bases and J by 3 bases, with 22 bases between them. Germline V gene data show CDR1 as DFQATT and CDR2 as SNEGSKA (reference sequence). The CDR3 spells CSARPLPGQGGDTGELFF. The CDR3 nucleotides are TGCAGTGCTAGACCCCTGCCCGGGCAGGGCGGCGACACCGGGGAGCTGTTTTTT.

At least ten counts were recorded for this clonotype. The V call is TRBV28, the J call TRBJ2-7; the D gene is possibly TRBD1 (6 bases). The CDR3 is 16 residues long. V lost 5 bases and J lost 3, with 20 bases in between. Germline V lookup: CDR1 MDHEN, CDR2 SYDVKM. CDR3 region: CASSPRGLVGDYEQYF. The CDR3 DNA sequence: TGTGCCAGCAGTCCCAGGGGCCTGGTAGGAGACTACGAGCAGTACTTC.

This clonotype appeared a few times. The rearrangement links TRBV20-1 to TRBJ1-1; D remains ambiguous. CDR3 length equals 12 residues. CDR1 is DFQATT and CDR2 is SNEGSKA in the germline V gene (reference sequence). CDR3 nucleotide sequence: TGCAGCGCAAGATTCGTAGGCACTGAAGCTTTCTTT. It specifies CSARFVGTEAFF.

This clonotype occurred many times. V gene TRBV5-1 combines with J gene TRBJ2-5, with a weak D call TRBD1 (6 bases). Germline V gene data show CDR1 as SGHRS and CDR2 as YFSETQ. Deletions cut 3 bases from V and 3 bases from J, with 15 bases between. This CDR3 region has 15 residues. The CDR3 loop is CASSSANGQKETQYF. The CDR3 DNA sequence: TGCGCCAGCAGCTCCGCAAACGGACAGAAAGAGACCCAGTACTTC. Full variable domain (outside the CDR3, taken from reference TRBV5-1 and TRBJ2-5): KAGVTQTPRYLIKTRGQQVTLSCSPISGHRSVSWYQQTPGQGLQFLFEYFSETQRNKGNFPGRFSGRQFSNSRSEMNVSTLELGDSALYLCASSSANGQKETQYFGPGTRLLVL.

This clonotype was detected ten times or more. The V and J genes are TRBV5-1 and TRBJ2-2; 7 bases are a match to TRBD2. The CDR3 has 14 amino acids. Germline V lookup: CDR1 SGHRS, CDR2 YFSETQ. The ends lost 6 bases at V and 3 bases at J; junction bases unmatched: 5. CDR3 nucleotide sequence: TGCGCCAGCATGGCGGGAGACTACACCGGGGAGCTGTTTTTT. Translating gives CASMAGDYTGELFF.

There are a few counts of this clonotype. The chain links TRBV5-1 to TRBJ1-1; possible D gene TRBD1, 5 bases. The V gene lost 1 base and the J gene lost 5 bases, with 9 bases spanning the gap. The length of the CDR3 is 13 residues. Germline V gene sequence: CDR1 SGHRS, CDR2 YFSETQ. In DNA form, the CDR3 reads TGCGCCAGCAGCTTGCAGGGTAGGACTGAAGCTTTCTTT. Protein: CASSLQGRTEAFF.

Notes on this clonotype: An end of the junction differs from the germline gene, which may be a read error. CDR3 nucleotide sequence: TGCAGTGCTAGAGCCACATTTAGCGTCTACAATGAGCGGTTCTTC. Translated: CSARATFSVYNERFF. V gene TRBV20-1 combines with J gene TRBJ2-1, with D perhaps TRBD2 (5 bases). This CDR3 region has 15 residues. In germline, CDR1 is DFQATT, CDR2 SNEGSKA (reference sequence).

At least ten counts were recorded for this clonotype. CDR3 in amino acids: CASSPTGLYEQYF. In DNA form, the CDR3 reads TGTGCCAGCAGCCCGACCGGACTCTACGAGCAGTACTTC. This chain links TRBV12-3 or TRBV12-4 with TRBJ2-7, with D maybe TRBD2 (5 bases). The CDR3 sequence is 13 residues long. V was shortened by 6 bases and J by 3 bases, with 12 bases between the two germline ends.